The clone carrying this T cell receptor beta chain was detected ten times or more. No antigen is known for it. The CDR3 totals 15 residues. Germline assignment: CDR1 LNHDA and CDR2 SQIVND (reference sequence). Unmatched junction bases numbered 6, after V lost 5 bases and J lost 4 bases. These data belong to a study of Graves' ophthalmopathy and Graves' hyperthyroidism. Whole-study context: Ahead of any treatment, peripheral blood was obtained at the initial diagnosis. General observations from the study: Also, most clonotypes expanded in the thyroid above 0.001 frequency appeared in blood.

For repertoire sequencing, the TCR beta CDR3 regions were amplified from RNA transcripts. HTBI-primed RT-PCR formed the first round, and a multiplex PCR formed the second. Each CDR3 protein gets one entry after TCRdb re-called the multiplex PCR reads with MiXCR. The sample consists of hundreds of thousands of distinct CDR3 sequences, 35% to 45% of them appearing once. This clonotype was obtained from an adult man with Graves' ophthalmopathy. The sequenced material came from peripheral blood. The chain carries TRBV19 and TRBJ2-7; 12 positions agree with TRBD2. The CDR3 DNA reads TGTGCCAGTAGTCCTGGACTAGCGGGAACGTACGAGCAGTACTTC. This sequence encodes CASSPGLAGTYEQYF.